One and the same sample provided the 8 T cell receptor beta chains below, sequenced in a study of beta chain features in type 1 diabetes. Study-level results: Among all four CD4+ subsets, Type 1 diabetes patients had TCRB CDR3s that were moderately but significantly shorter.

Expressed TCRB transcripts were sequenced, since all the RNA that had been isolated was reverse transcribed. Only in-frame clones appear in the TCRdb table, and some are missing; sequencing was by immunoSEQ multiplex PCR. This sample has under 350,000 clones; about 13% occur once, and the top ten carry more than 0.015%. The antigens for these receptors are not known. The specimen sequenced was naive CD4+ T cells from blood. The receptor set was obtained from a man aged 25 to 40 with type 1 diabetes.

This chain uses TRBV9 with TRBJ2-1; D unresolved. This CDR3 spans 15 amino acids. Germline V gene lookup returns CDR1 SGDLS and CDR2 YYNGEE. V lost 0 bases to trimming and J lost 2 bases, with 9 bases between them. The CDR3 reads CASSVGLEAYNEQFF. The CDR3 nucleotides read TGTGCCAGCAGCGTAGGTCTCGAGGCCTACAATGAGCAGTTCTTC.

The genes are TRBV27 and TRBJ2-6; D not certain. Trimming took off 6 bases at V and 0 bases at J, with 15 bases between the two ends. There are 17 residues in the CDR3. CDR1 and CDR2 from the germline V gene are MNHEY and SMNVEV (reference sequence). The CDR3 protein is CASRRAGTVSGANVLTF. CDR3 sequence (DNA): TGTGCCAGCAGAAGAGCAGGCACCGTCTCTGGGGCCAACGTCCTGACTTTC.

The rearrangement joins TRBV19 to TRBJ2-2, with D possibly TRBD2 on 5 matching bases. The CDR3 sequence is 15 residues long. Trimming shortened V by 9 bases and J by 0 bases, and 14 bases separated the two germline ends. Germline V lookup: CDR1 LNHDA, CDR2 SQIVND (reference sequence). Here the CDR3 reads CASSQRSANTGELFF. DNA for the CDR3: TGTGCCAGCAGTCAGCGGAGCGCGAACACCGGGGAGCTGTTTTTT.

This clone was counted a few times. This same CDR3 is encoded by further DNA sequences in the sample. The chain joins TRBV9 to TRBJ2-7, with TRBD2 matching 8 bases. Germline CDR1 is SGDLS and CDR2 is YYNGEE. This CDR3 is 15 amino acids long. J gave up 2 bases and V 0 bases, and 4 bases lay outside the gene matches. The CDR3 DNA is TGTGCCAGCAGCGTAGGAACTAGCGGAACCTACGAGCAGTACTTC. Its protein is CASSVGTSGTYEQYF.

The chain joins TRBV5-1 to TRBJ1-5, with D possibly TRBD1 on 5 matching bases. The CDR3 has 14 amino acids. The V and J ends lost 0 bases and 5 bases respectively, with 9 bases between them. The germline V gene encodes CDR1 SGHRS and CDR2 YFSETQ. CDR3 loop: CASSLGGGDQPQHF. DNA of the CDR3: TGCGCCAGCAGCTTGGGGGGAGGGGATCAGCCCCAGCATTTT.

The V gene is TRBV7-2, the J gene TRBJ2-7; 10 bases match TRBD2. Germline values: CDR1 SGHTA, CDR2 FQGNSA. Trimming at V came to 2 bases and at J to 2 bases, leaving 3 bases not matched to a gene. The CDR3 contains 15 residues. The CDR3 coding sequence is TGTGCCAGCAGCTTACTCCTAGCGGGGGCCTACGAGCAGTACTTC. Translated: CASSLLLAGAYEQYF.

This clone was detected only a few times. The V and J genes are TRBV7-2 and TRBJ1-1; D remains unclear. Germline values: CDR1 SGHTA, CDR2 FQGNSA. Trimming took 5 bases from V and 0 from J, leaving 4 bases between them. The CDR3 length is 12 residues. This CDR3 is CASSVMNTEAFF. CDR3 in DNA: TGTGCCAGCAGCGTTATGAACACTGAAGCTTTCTTT.

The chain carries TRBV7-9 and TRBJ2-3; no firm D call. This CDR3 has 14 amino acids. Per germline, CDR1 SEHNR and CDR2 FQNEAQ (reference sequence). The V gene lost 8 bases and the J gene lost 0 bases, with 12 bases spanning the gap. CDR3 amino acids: CASSWSGSTDTQYF. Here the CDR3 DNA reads TGTGCCAGCTCGTGGAGTGGGAGCACAGATACGCAGTATTTT.